Following are 23 T cell receptor beta chains from one sample sequenced in a study of cytomegalovirus exposure and HLA in healthy donors. The PCR employed 60 Vbeta primers together with 13 Jbeta primers. The protocol was immunoSEQ multiplex PCR, while the TCRdb copy is restricted to in-frame clones and leaves out a portion. The sample carries around 170,000 clones, roughly 75% recorded once. Sequencing used PBMCs. Receptors originate from a man between 40 and 49 years old in good health and CMV-seronegative.

This clone was counted once. The CDR3 nucleotides read TGTGCCAGCAGTTCACTGGTAGCGTTATCCTACAATGAGCAGTTCTTC. Translation gives CASSSLVALSYNEQFF. The rearrangement uses TRBV27 and TRBJ2-1; TRBD2 is a possible D gene (5 bases). Trimming took off 4 bases at V and 1 base at J, with 14 bases between the two ends. The CDR3 spans 16 residues. Germline CDR1 reads MNHEY; CDR2 reads SMNVEV (reference sequence).

V usage is TRBV4-1 and J usage is TRBJ2-7; D remains unclear. In germline, CDR1 is MGHRA, CDR2 YSYEKL. The germline V and J ends were trimmed by 3 bases and 2 bases, with 11 bases remaining between them. The CDR3 spans 14 residues. CDR3 sequence (DNA): TGCGCCAGCAGCCAGGTGCAAGCAACCTACGAGCAGTACTTC. This encodes CASSQVQATYEQYF.

The V and J genes are TRBV14 and TRBJ2-1, with D perhaps matching TRBD2 (5 bases). Germline values: CDR1 SGHDN, CDR2 FVKESK. CDR3 length: 17 amino acids. The V end lost 0 bases, the J end lost 0 bases, and 12 bases lay between the germline ends. The CDR3 here is CASSQEGLSSSYNEQFF. The CDR3 DNA reads as TGTGCCAGCAGCCAAGAAGGACTGTCGAGCTCCTACAATGAGCAGTTCTTC.

This chain uses TRBV30 with TRBJ1-3; D possibly corresponds to TRBD1 (5 bases). The CDR3 spans 16 residues. V lost 4 bases to trimming and J lost 4 bases, with 20 bases between them. The germline V gene has CDR1 GTSNPN and CDR2 SVGIG (reference sequence). CDR3 residues: CAWTFSLGQSGNTIYF. In DNA form, the CDR3 reads TGTGCCTGGACCTTCAGCCTAGGACAATCGGGAAACACCATATATTTT.

The J gene is TRBJ2-1, the V gene TRBV6-4, with TRBD1 identical over 8 bases. The germline gives CDR1 MRHNA, CDR2 SNTAGT. This CDR3 comprises 15 residues. The V and J ends lost 6 bases and 0 bases, in that order; junction bases with no gene match: 4. For the CDR3, the DNA is TGTGCCAGCAGCGCGGACAGGGACTCCTACAATGAGCAGTTCTTC. Translation: CASSADRDSYNEQFF.

This chain links TRBV19 with TRBJ1-6, with a tentative D call TRBD1 (6 bases). This CDR3 comprises 12 residues. Trimming pared 5 bases from V and 7 bases from J, leaving 6 bases between. The germline V gene has CDR1 LNHDA and CDR2 SQIVND (reference sequence). The CDR3 region has the DNA TGTGCCAGTAGTGGACAGAATTCACCCCTCCACTTT. It yields the protein CASSGQNSPLHF.

The J gene is TRBJ1-1, the V gene TRBV7-9, with 9 nucleotides matching TRBD1. CDR3 length: 15 amino acids. From germline, CDR1 is SEHNR and CDR2 FQNEAQ (reference sequence). With V trimmed by 5 bases and J by 1 base, 5 bases remained unmatched. CDR3 sequence: CASSPQGARNTEAFF. The CDR3 nucleotides are TGTGCCAGCAGCCCACAGGGGGCGAGGAACACTGAAGCTTTCTTT. The full variable domain, in which reference TRBV7-9 and TRBJ1-1 provide the parts outside the CDR3, is DTGVSQNPRHKITKRGQNVTFRCDPISEHNRLYWYRQTLGQGPEFLTYFQNEAQLEKSRLLSDRFSAERPKGSFSTLEIQRTEQGDSAMYLCASSPQGARNTEAFFGQGTRLTVV.

The V call is TRBV9, the J call TRBJ2-3; TRBD2 matches at 12 bases. The CDR3 is made up of 16 amino acids. V shed 4 bases, J shed 3 bases, and the junction held 6 bases outside the gene matches. The V gene's germline CDR1 is SGDLS and CDR2 YYNGEE. The CDR3 sequence: CASSSSTSGGTDTQYF. The CDR3 bases are TGTGCCAGCAGCTCGTCGACTAGCGGGGGAACAGATACGCAGTATTTT.

This clone was observed a few times. The chain combines TRBV10-3 with TRBJ2-7; D perhaps matches TRBD1 (6 bases). The germline gives CDR1 ENHRY, CDR2 SYGVKD. This CDR3 has 14 residues. The V gene lost 3 bases and the J gene lost 3 bases, with 12 bases spanning the gap. In DNA, the CDR3 is TGTGCCATCAGTGATCCGGACAGAAGCTACGAGCAGTACTTC. Protein: CAISDPDRSYEQYF.

The V gene is TRBV11-3, the J gene TRBJ2-2, with 7 nucleotides matching TRBD1. This CDR3 has 15 amino acids. Looked up from germline, CDR1 is SGHNT and CDR2 is YENEEA. The ends lost 4 bases at V and 5 bases at J; junction bases unmatched: 7. CDR3 sequence reads: CASSSQGVGTGELFF. Here the CDR3 DNA reads TGTGCCAGCAGCTCTCAGGGGGTTGGGACCGGGGAGCTGTTTTTT.

The rearrangement uses TRBV7-8 and TRBJ2-1; tentative D call: TRBD2 (6 bases). Germline V gene data show CDR1 as SGHVS and CDR2 as FQNEAQ. This CDR3 is 15 amino acids long. Trimming took off 4 bases at V and 4 bases at J, with 14 bases between the two ends. The CDR3 sequence is CASSSRGGSYNEQFF. The CDR3 DNA reads TGTGCCAGCAGCTCCCGTGGGGGGTCATACAATGAGCAGTTCTTC.

The chain carries TRBV13 and TRBJ2-7; TRBD1 matches 11 bases. This CDR3 contains 14 residues. Germline CDR1 PRHDT, CDR2 FYEKMQ (reference sequence). Germline trimming cut 4 bases from V and 4 bases from J; bases unmatched to any gene: 3. CDR3: CASSSGTGGYEQYF. The CDR3 region has the DNA TGTGCCAGCAGCTCCGGGACAGGGGGGTACGAGCAGTACTTC.

The chain employs TRBV25-1 and TRBJ2-3; TRBD1 might be the D (5 bases). The germline V and J ends were trimmed by 6 bases and 3 bases, with 10 bases remaining between them. The CDR3 spans 13 residues. Germline V CDR1 and CDR2: MGHDK, SYGVNS. For the CDR3, the DNA is TGTGCCAGCAGCATCCAGGGTACAGATACGCAGTATTTT. Encoded protein: CASSIQGTDTQYF.

The chain recombines TRBV7-2 with TRBJ1-2; TRBD1 agrees at 7 bases. CDR3 size: 14 residues. Germline values: CDR1 SGHTA, CDR2 FQGNSA. The V gene end was trimmed by 4 bases and the J gene end by 12 bases; junction bases not matched to a gene: 14. Here the CDR3 reads CASSSDRRGLADTF. CDR3 nucleotide sequence: TGTGCCAGCAGCTCGGACAGAAGGGGGCTCGCGGACACCTTC.

The chain joins TRBV6-5 to TRBJ1-5; 8 nucleotides agree with TRBD1. This CDR3 comprises 14 residues. The germline CDR1 and CDR2 sequences are MNHEY and SVGAGI. Trimming at V came to 5 bases and at J to 2 bases, leaving 2 bases not matched to a gene. As DNA, the CDR3 is TGTGCCAGCAGTCCAGGGGGCGGCAATCAGCCCCAGCATTTT. The encoded protein is CASSPGGGNQPQHF.

The rearrangement links TRBV11-2 to TRBJ1-2; possible D gene TRBD1, 5 bases. Germline CDR1 and CDR2: SGHAT and FQNNGV. V dropped 4 bases and J dropped 2 bases, with 17 bases sitting between them. The CDR3 runs 16 residues. The DNA of the CDR3 is TGTGCCAGCAGCTCTTGGCCCCCGGGGGACAACTATGGCTACACCTTC. It is translated as CASSSWPPGDNYGYTF. The complete variable domain, with remaining parts taken from reference TRBV11-2 and TRBJ1-2, reads EAGVAQSPRYKIIEKRQSVAFWCNPISGHATLYWYQQILGQGPKLLIQFQNNGVVDDSQLPKDRFSAERLKGVDSTLKIQPAKLEDSAVYLCASSSWPPGDNYGYTFGSGTRLTVV.

This chain connects TRBV6-5 to TRBJ2-7; 8 bases are shared with TRBD2. The V gene's germline CDR1 is MNHEY and CDR2 SVGAGI. The CDR3 extends over 14 amino acids. The ends lost 2 bases at V and 3 bases at J; junction bases unmatched: 3. CDR3 DNA: TGTGCCAGCAGTTACCGGGGGGGAGGCTACGAGCAGTACTTC. Its protein product is CASSYRGGGYEQYF.

CDR3 DNA: TGTGCCAGCAGCCAAGGCATCAGGGGCGCTAGTGGCTACACCTTC. Translation: CASSQGIRGASGYTF. The chain is built from TRBV14 and TRBJ1-2; a possible D gene is TRBD1 (6 bases). This CDR3 spans 15 amino acids. The germline V gene has CDR1 SGHDN and CDR2 FVKESK. The ends were cut back, 1 base at V and 7 bases at J, with 16 bases in the middle. Together with reference TRBV14 and TRBJ1-2, the CDR3 gives the full variable domain: EAGVTQFPSHSVIEKGQTVTLRCDPISGHDNLYWYRRVMGKEIKFLLHFVKESKQDESGMPNNRFLAERTGGTYSTLKVQPAELEDSGVYFCASSQGIRGASGYTFGSGTRLTVV.

The chain recombines TRBV5-1 with TRBJ2-7; D perhaps matches TRBD1 (6 bases). This CDR3 comprises 15 residues. Germline lookup yields CDR1 SGHRS and CDR2 YFSETQ. Trimming cost V 0 bases and J 0 bases, with 10 bases left between them. CDR3 loop: CASSLEGVTSYEQYF. CDR3 nucleotides: TGCGCCAGCAGCTTGGAGGGGGTTACCTCCTACGAGCAGTACTTC. The full variable domain, in which reference TRBV5-1 and TRBJ2-7 provide the parts outside the CDR3, is KAGVTQTPRYLIKTRGQQVTLSCSPISGHRSVSWYQQTPGQGLQFLFEYFSETQRNKGNFPGRFSGRQFSNSRSEMNVSTLELGDSALYLCASSLEGVTSYEQYFGPGTRLTVT.

The rearrangement uses TRBV6-6 and TRBJ2-7; 7 bases align to TRBD1. The CDR3 extends over 14 amino acids. The V gene end was trimmed by 2 bases and the J gene end by 4 bases; junction bases not matched to a gene: 5. Germline CDR1 reads MNHNY; CDR2 reads SVGAGI (reference sequence). For the CDR3, the DNA is TGTGCCAGCAGTTACGCCTTACAGGGGTACGAGCAGTACTTC. Protein: CASSYALQGYEQYF.

This clone turned up a few times. The chain employs TRBV7-2 and TRBJ1-1, with D unclear. Trimming took off 5 bases at V and 1 base at J, with 11 bases between the two ends. Germline CDR1 is SGHTA and CDR2 is FQGNSA. CDR3 length equals 14 residues. CDR3 DNA: TGTGCCAGCAGCCCTTCGAGCCAGAACACTGAAGCTTTCTTT. Residues: CASSPSSQNTEAFF.

The chain recombines TRBV5-1 with TRBJ2-1; D might be TRBD1 (5 bases). CDR1 SGHRS and CDR2 YFSETQ come from the germline V gene. The CDR3 is 14 residues long. Between the trimmed V and J ends, which lost 2 bases and 5 bases, there was a span of 11 bases. CDR3 nucleotides: TGCGCCAGCAGCTTTGCAGGGAACAACAATGAGCAGTTCTTC. Protein sequence: CASSFAGNNNEQFF. The complete variable domain, with remaining parts taken from reference TRBV5-1 and TRBJ2-1, reads KAGVTQTPRYLIKTRGQQVTLSCSPISGHRSVSWYQQTPGQGLQFLFEYFSETQRNKGNFPGRFSGRQFSNSRSEMNVSTLELGDSALYLCASSFAGNNNEQFFGPGTRLTVL.

The rearrangement joins TRBV18 to TRBJ1-2; 7 bases line up with TRBD1. This CDR3 is 15 amino acids long. V gave up 3 bases and J gave up 4 bases; unmatched junction bases: 8. The germline CDR1 and CDR2 sequences are KGHSH and LQKENI. Written as DNA, the CDR3 is TGTGCCAGCTCACCTGACAGGGATCCCTCCTATGGCTACACCTTC. Its protein is CASSPDRDPSYGYTF.